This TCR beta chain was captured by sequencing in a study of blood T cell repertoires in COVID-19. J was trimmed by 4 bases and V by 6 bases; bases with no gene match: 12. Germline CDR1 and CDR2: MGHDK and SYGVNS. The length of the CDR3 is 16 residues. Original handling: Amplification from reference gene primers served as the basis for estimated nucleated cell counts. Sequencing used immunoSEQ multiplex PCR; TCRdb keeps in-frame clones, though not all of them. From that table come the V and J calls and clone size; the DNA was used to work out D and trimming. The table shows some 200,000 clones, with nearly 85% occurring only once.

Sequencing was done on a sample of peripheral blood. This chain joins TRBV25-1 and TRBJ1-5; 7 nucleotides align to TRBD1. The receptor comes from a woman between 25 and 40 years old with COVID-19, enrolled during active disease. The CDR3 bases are TGTGCCAGCAGGGAGCCCCGGACAGGTTGGAATCAGCCCCAGCATTTT. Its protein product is CASREPRTGWNQPQHF.